This TCR beta chain appears in the sequencing data of a study of T cell repertoires in cytomegalovirus infection. About the research overall: Public signatures in TCR beta pointed to CMV infection and matching HLA type.

With regard to this clonotype: The antigen remains unidentified.

TCRdb reanalysed the reads using MiXCR and keeps one entry per CDR3 protein. This sample has 450,000 to 650,000 distinct CDR3 sequences; 35% to 50% occur once, and the top ten carry 48%. The CDR3 contains 15 residues. The germline V gene encodes CDR1 SGHTA and CDR2 FQGNSA. V was pared by 0 bases and J by 6 bases, with 13 bases between. The sequenced sample was cultured PBMCs, obtained from culture after CMV antigen stimulation. The sequence derives from a human donor in good health (CMV status not recorded). Some clones in this sample may be carry-over from other donors' samples. J is TRBJ2-3 and V is TRBV7-2; no definite D call. CDR3 sequence (DNA): TGTGCCAGCAGCTTAGCGGGCTCGGCCCTTGATACGCAGTATTTT. Amino acids: CASSLAGSALDTQYF.